The 31 T cell receptor beta chains below all came from one sample that was sequenced in a study of siplizumab effects on memory and regulatory T cells. Using immunoSEQ multiplex PCR, the repertoire was profiled, and TCRdb retains in-frame clones only, with some absent. The sample records about 110,000 clones, under 95% being singletons. What was sequenced was CD4+ T cells sorted from blood. These receptors originate from a human donor in good health.

This chain joins TRBV2 and TRBJ1-2; TRBD1 is a possible D gene (5 bases). This CDR3 is 15 amino acids long. In germline, CDR1 is SNHLY, CDR2 FYNNEI. V dropped 7 bases and J dropped 5 bases, with 20 bases sitting between them. The CDR3 region is CASTRDRLVGYGYTF. Written as DNA, the CDR3 is TGTGCCAGCACCCGGGACCGCCTCGTTGGGTATGGCTACACCTTC.

This chain links TRBV5-1 with TRBJ1-6, with 7 bases lining up with TRBD1. The V and J ends lost 6 bases and 7 bases, in that order; junction bases with no gene match: 10. This CDR3 is 15 amino acids long. Per germline, CDR1 SGHRS and CDR2 YFSETQ. DNA of the CDR3: TGCGCCAGCAAAGAAAACAGGGGTGTAAATTCACCCCTCCACTTT. It encodes CASKENRGVNSPLHF. Complete variable domain (other parts from reference TRBV5-1 and TRBJ1-6): KAGVTQTPRYLIKTRGQQVTLSCSPISGHRSVSWYQQTPGQGLQFLFEYFSETQRNKGNFPGRFSGRQFSNSRSEMNVSTLELGDSALYLCASKENRGVNSPLHFGNGTRLTVT.

The chain has TRBV14 and TRBJ2-5; TRBD2 matches 7 bases. V lost 0 bases and J lost 5; bases outside the gene matches: 9. The CDR3 is 16 residues long. The V gene's germline CDR1 is SGHDN and CDR2 FVKESK. The CDR3 here is CASSQDFRQGGETQYF. Written as DNA, the CDR3 is TGTGCCAGCAGCCAAGATTTTCGGCAGGGAGGGGAGACCCAGTACTTC.

J is TRBJ2-7 and V is TRBV5-1; 9 bases align to TRBD2. The CDR3 length is 15 residues. CDR1 and CDR2 from the germline V gene are SGHRS and YFSETQ. With V trimmed by 0 bases and J by 2 bases, 3 bases remained unmatched. The CDR3 DNA is TGCGCCAGCAGCTTGGCTAGCGGGGAAACCTACGAGCAGTACTTC. This sequence encodes CASSLASGETYEQYF.

The chain is built from TRBV28 and TRBJ1-3, with a tentative D call TRBD1 (6 bases). Germline V gene data show CDR1 as MDHEN and CDR2 as SYDVKM. The V gene lost 7 bases and the J gene lost 3 bases, with 10 bases spanning the gap. CDR3 length: 13 residues. CDR3 in DNA: TGTGCCAGCATAGGGGGTAGTGGAAACACCATATATTTT. It yields the protein CASIGGSGNTIYF.

The rearrangement links TRBV5-4 to TRBJ2-5; TRBD2 aligns across 9 bases. This CDR3 comprises 14 residues. The V gene's germline CDR1 is SGHNT and CDR2 YYREEE (reference sequence). Trimming at V came to 5 bases and at J to 2 bases, leaving 4 bases not matched to a gene. CDR3 in amino acids: CASRVAGVQETQYF. The CDR3 nucleotides read TGTGCCAGCAGAGTAGCGGGGGTTCAAGAGACCCAGTACTTC.

This clone was detected once. The gene calls are TRBV7-2 and TRBJ2-7; perhaps D is TRBD1 or TRBD2 (5 bases each). V was trimmed by 6 bases and J by 4 bases, leaving 19 bases between them. Per the germline V gene, CDR1 is SGHTA and CDR2 is FQGNSA. This CDR3 comprises 15 residues. The CDR3 sequence: CASRDPGRGLYEQYF. DNA for the CDR3: TGTGCCAGCAGAGATCCGGGACGAGGTCTTTACGAGCAGTACTTC.

This rearrangement joins TRBV2 to TRBJ2-5; 7 bases fit TRBD1. The V gene end was trimmed by 6 bases and the J gene end by 4 bases; junction bases not matched to a gene: 11. The germline V gene encodes CDR1 SNHLY and CDR2 FYNNEI. The CDR3 contains 15 residues. The DNA of the CDR3 is TGTGCCAGCAGCCGGACAGGACCTAAGGGAGAGACCCAGTACTTC. It codes for CASSRTGPKGETQYF.

The chain combines TRBV7-3 with TRBJ2-7; no definite D call. The CDR3 is 13 residues long. The ends were cut back, 5 bases at V and 5 bases at J, with 13 bases in the middle. Germline CDR1 SGHTA, CDR2 FQGTGA. CDR3 nucleotides: TGTGCCAGCAGCCTGTCGGTTACCCACGAGCAGTACTTC. It specifies CASSLSVTHEQYF.

The chain carries TRBV29-1 and TRBJ2-3; D uncertain. V lost 5 bases and J lost 0, with 9 bases in between. The CDR3 loop spans 13 amino acids. CDR1 is SQVTM and CDR2 is ANQGSEA in the germline V gene. Here the CDR3 DNA reads TGCAGCGTTCGAAGCAGGAGCACAGATACGCAGTATTTT. It encodes CSVRSRSTDTQYF.

This chain connects TRBV5-6 to TRBJ1-2, with D perhaps matching TRBD1 (6 bases). The CDR3 has 13 amino acids. Trimming took 0 bases from V and 6 from J, leaving 9 bases between them. The germline CDR1 and CDR2 sequences are SGHDT and YYEEEE. CDR3 in DNA: TGTGCCAGCAGCTTGGTCAGGGGTAATGGCTACACCTTC. This codes for CASSLVRGNGYTF.

The DNA of the CDR3 is TGTGCCAGCAGCTTAAAACAGGGGGCAACTTGGGGCTACACCTTC. Protein: CASSLKQGATWGYTF. The chain uses TRBV5-4 and TRBJ1-2; 9 positions agree with TRBD1. This CDR3 is built from 15 residues. The trim removed 2 bases at V and 8 bases at J, leaving 10 bases unmatched. Germline values: CDR1 SGHNT, CDR2 YYREEE (reference sequence). Based on the CDR3 plus reference TRBV5-4 and TRBJ1-2, the full variable domain is ETGVTQSPTHLIKTRGQQVTLRCSSQSGHNTVSWYQQALGQGPQFIFQYYREEENGRGNFPPRFSGLQFPNYSSELNVNALELDDSALYLCASSLKQGATWGYTFGSGTRLTVV.

The chain is built from TRBV4-3 and TRBJ1-1, with D unresolved. The V and J ends lost 0 bases and 0 bases respectively, with 11 bases between them. Germline CDR1 is LGHNA and CDR2 is YSLEER. This CDR3 has 16 residues. The DNA for the CDR3 is TGCGCCAGCAGCCAAGATATCGCAGGAATGAACACTGAAGCTTTCTTT. Amino acid sequence: CASSQDIAGMNTEAFF.

The chain carries TRBV10-1 and TRBJ2-5; 7 bases are a match to TRBD1. The CDR3 extends over 15 amino acids. V dropped 3 bases and J dropped 5; count of bases not matched to a gene: 9. Looked up from germline, CDR1 is WNHNN and CDR2 is SYGVQD (reference sequence). CDR3: CASSEGGLLDETQYF. CDR3 nucleotide sequence: TGCGCCAGCAGTGAAGGGGGCCTACTCGACGAGACCCAGTACTTC.

The rearrangement joins TRBV30 to TRBJ1-6, with unresolved D. This CDR3 is 13 amino acids long. V was shortened by 0 bases and J by 8 bases, with 8 bases between the two germline ends. The V gene's germline CDR1 is GTSNPN and CDR2 SVGIG (reference sequence). The CDR3 protein is CAWSVRKDSPLHF. The CDR3 region has the DNA TGTGCCTGGAGTGTACGAAAAGATTCACCCCTCCACTTT.

CDR3 residues: CASSLGEQGNYGYTF. CDR3 in DNA: TGTGCCAGCAGCTTAGGCGAACAGGGCAACTATGGCTACACCTTC. The V gene is TRBV7-8, the J gene TRBJ1-2; possible D gene TRBD1, 6 bases. V dropped 1 base and J dropped 2 bases, with 11 bases sitting between them. In germline, CDR1 is SGHVS, CDR2 FQNEAQ. The CDR3 is 15 residues long.

The V and J genes are TRBV10-1 and TRBJ2-7; 7 bases are a match to TRBD1. The V gene's germline CDR1 is WNHNN and CDR2 SYGVQD (reference sequence). The CDR3 runs 19 residues. V was clipped by 3 bases and J by 3 bases; unmatched bases: 20. CDR3 in DNA: TGCGCCAGCAGTGAACCCCGAGAATACAAGACAGGGTCCCTCTACGAGCAGTACTTC. Residues: CASSEPREYKTGSLYEQYF.

This chain links TRBV19 with TRBJ1-5; D is perhaps TRBD1 (6 bases). CDR3 length: 15 amino acids. Trimming removed 3 bases from V and 5 bases from J, with 14 bases in between. Germline V gives CDR1 LNHDA, CDR2 SQIVND (reference sequence). This chain's CDR3 is CASSIRGPYDQPQHF. The CDR3 bases are TGTGCCAGTAGTATTCGGGGGCCCTACGATCAGCCCCAGCATTTT. Together with reference TRBV19 and TRBJ1-5, the CDR3 gives the full variable domain: DGGITQSPKYLFRKEGQNVTLSCEQNLNHDAMYWYRQDPGQGLRLIYYSQIVNDFQKGDIAEGYSVSREKKESFPLTVTSAQKNPTAFYLCASSIRGPYDQPQHFGDGTRLSIL.

In regard to this clone: Germline and junction disagree at one end, which may indicate a read error. At the DNA level, this CDR3 is encoded by other sequences in the same sample as well. The chain has TRBV2 and TRBJ1-1; TRBD1 matches at 8 bases. The V gene's germline CDR1 is SNHLY and CDR2 FYNNEI. The CDR3 runs 14 residues. Written as DNA, the CDR3 is TGCGCCAGTCAACCGGGACAGGCCCACACTGAAGCTTTCTTT. This codes for CASQPGQAHTEAFF.

The V call is TRBV6-5, the J call TRBJ2-7, with 9 bases fitting TRBD1. Germline values: CDR1 MNHEY, CDR2 SVGAGI. The CDR3 totals 15 residues. V lost 5 bases and J lost 4; bases outside the gene matches: 9. DNA of the CDR3: TGTGCCAGCAGTCCGACCGGGACAGGGCAGTACGAGCAGTACTTC. Protein sequence: CASSPTGTGQYEQYF.

The CDR3 protein is CASSLREYGNEQFF. In DNA form, the CDR3 reads TGTGCCAGCAGCCTCCGGGAGTACGGCAATGAGCAGTTCTTC. The J gene is TRBJ2-1, the V gene TRBV9, with D maybe TRBD2 (6 bases). V lost 4 bases to trimming and J lost 6 bases, with 14 bases between them. The CDR3 runs 14 residues. Germline V gene lookup returns CDR1 SGDLS and CDR2 YYNGEE.

This chain links TRBV5-1 with TRBJ2-3; 7 bases line up with TRBD1. The germline gives CDR1 SGHRS, CDR2 YFSETQ. The CDR3 covers 15 residues. The V and J ends lost 5 bases and 3 bases, in that order; junction bases with no gene match: 9. Here the CDR3 DNA reads TGCGCCAGCAGGGCACAGGGGCTGGGAACAGATACGCAGTATTTT. Its translation: CASRAQGLGTDTQYF.

The chain has TRBV7-2 and TRBJ2-7, with D unclear. Germline V gene sequence: CDR1 SGHTA, CDR2 FQGNSA. The CDR3 loop spans 15 amino acids. Trimming removed 0 bases at V and 0 bases at J, with 9 bases between. CDR3 DNA: TGTGCCAGCAGCTTAGCAGCAGGCCTCTCCTACGAGCAGTACTTC. Its protein product is CASSLAAGLSYEQYF.

The rearrangement joins TRBV6-5 to TRBJ1-4; D remains unclear. This CDR3 contains 14 residues. V gave up 4 bases and J gave up 5 bases, with 11 bases separating them. Germline V gene data show CDR1 as MNHEY and CDR2 as SVGAGI. The CDR3 DNA follows: TGTGCCAGCAGTTCAAGGCAGAGAAATGAAAAACTGTTTTTT. This encodes CASSSRQRNEKLFF.

The rearrangement links TRBV11-3 to TRBJ2-3; 9 bases align to TRBD1. Germline V gene data show CDR1 as SGHNT and CDR2 as YENEEA. The CDR3 length is 17 residues. With 5 bases clipped from V and 2 bases from J, the junction kept 11 bases outside the gene matches. In DNA form, the CDR3 reads TGTGCCAGCAGCGGAGGGACAGGGCGGAACCCCACAGATACGCAGTATTTT. Its translation is CASSGGTGRNPTDTQYF.

The chain has TRBV7-3 and TRBJ2-3; possible D gene TRBD1, 5 bases. The CDR3 loop spans 14 amino acids. From germline, CDR1 is SGHTA and CDR2 FQGTGA. The V gene lost 4 bases and the J gene lost 6 bases, with 14 bases spanning the gap. The CDR3 nucleotides are TGTGCCAGCAGCTCGCTGGGGCCGGCGGATACGCAGTATTTT. Translated: CASSSLGPADTQYF.

The V gene is TRBV7-3, the J gene TRBJ2-5; D uncertain. CDR1 and CDR2 (germline): SGHTA, FQGTGA. Trimming took 2 bases from V and 3 from J, leaving 7 bases between them. CDR3 length: 13 amino acids. The CDR3 loop reads CASSLDNKETQYF. CDR3 DNA sequence: TGTGCCAGCAGCTTAGATAACAAAGAGACCCAGTACTTC.

The rearrangement uses TRBV5-6 and TRBJ2-5; D possibly corresponds to TRBD1 (6 bases). Looked up from germline, CDR1 is SGHDT and CDR2 is YYEEEE. This CDR3 comprises 15 residues. V gave up 0 bases and J gave up 5 bases, with 14 bases separating them. This CDR3 reads CASSLGGGASETQYF. As DNA, the CDR3 is TGTGCCAGCAGCTTGGGTGGGGGCGCTTCGGAGACCCAGTACTTC.

V usage is TRBV7-9 and J usage is TRBJ1-4; no firm D call. Germline values: CDR1 SEHNR, CDR2 FQNEAQ (reference sequence). This CDR3 has 15 residues. V shed 1 base and J shed 4 bases, with 10 bases lying between them. This CDR3 reads CASSLVRQLNEKLFF. The CDR3 DNA sequence: TGTGCCAGCAGCTTAGTGCGGCAGCTTAATGAAAAACTGTTTTTT.

This chain connects TRBV18 to TRBJ2-1; 10 nucleotides agree with TRBD2. CDR1 is KGHSH and CDR2 is LQKENI in the germline V gene. With V trimmed by 2 bases and J by 7 bases, 5 bases remained unmatched. The CDR3 covers 15 residues. CDR3 nucleotides: TGTGCCAGCTCACCATTGAGCGGGGGGGGGAATGAGCAGTTCTTC. Translating it yields CASSPLSGGGNEQFF. The whole variable domain, remainder taken from reference TRBV18 and TRBJ2-1, is NAGVMQNPRHLVRRRGQEARLRCSPMKGHSHVYWYRQLPEEGLKFMVYLQKENIIDESGMPKERFSAEFPKEGPSILRIQQVVRGDSAAYFCASSPLSGGGNEQFFGPGTRLTVL.

The rearrangement uses TRBV5-1 and TRBJ1-2; D remains ambiguous. The length of the CDR3 is 14 residues. Trimming pared 0 bases from V and 8 bases from J, leaving 14 bases between. Germline V CDR1 and CDR2: SGHRS, YFSETQ. The CDR3 here is CASSLVGPFAGYTF. CDR3 in DNA: TGCGCCAGCAGCTTGGTAGGACCCTTCGCCGGCTACACCTTC.